Described below is a single T cell receptor (beta chain) sequence and its context. The data derive from a study of blood T cell repertoires in COVID-19. The table came from immunoSEQ multiplex PCR; TCRdb's copy has only in-frame clones and leaves some out. The sample yields a few hundred thousand clones, roughly 84% seen once. There are 14 residues in the CDR3. The germline CDR1 and CDR2 sequences are LGHNA and YNFKEQ. Trimming removed 4 bases at V and 8 bases at J, with 15 bases between. This TCR came from a human donor in a cohort sampled during active COVID-19. Sequences were obtained from peripheral blood. The genes are TRBV4-2 and TRBJ2-4, with a possible D match to TRBD1 (5 bases). CDR3 in amino acids: CASSPAGPRDIQYF. The CDR3 bases are TGTGCCAGCAGCCCGGCCGGCCCCAGGGACATTCAGTACTTC.